This TCR beta chain originates from a study of T-cell memory formation after mild COVID-19. Study results and caveats: Cross-reactive memory apparently joined, as some responding clones appeared in pre-infection memory. Day 15 to 85 contracting clones showed balanced CD4/CD8; later expanders leaned CD4+. Shrinking CD4+ clones resided mostly in CM and EM, and CD8+ ones in EMRA.

In the case of this clonotype: Antigen: not known.

Germline lookup yields CDR1 DFQATT and CDR2 SNEGSKA (reference sequence). This CDR3 is built from 15 residues. Trimming stripped 5 bases from V and 3 bases from J, with 16 bases between. TCRdb itself ran the 5' RACE reads through MiXCR, one entry per CDR3 protein. Among roughly 600,000 distinct CDR3 sequences, 15% to 20% were seen once, and the ten largest hold 9.5% to 15%. The source of this sequence is an adult woman who had mild COVID-19 (a few samples of this study predate the infection). Cell type and time point are not known. Material for sequencing was PBMCs or a T cell subset sorted from them (not recorded which). The chain employs TRBV20-1 and TRBJ2-2; tentative D call: TRBD2 (7 bases). The CDR3 DNA is TGCAGTGCTCGAGGCGGGGGCACGCACACCGGGGAGCTGTTTTTT. Translated: CSARGGGTHTGELFF.